This record concerns one TCR beta chain sequence. The sample comes from a study of blood T cell repertoires in COVID-19. Study-level information: Acute and convalescent COVID-19 specimens originated in the United States, Italy and Spain. The cDNA or gDNA used as material had been derived from T cells, B-cell-depleted T cells, or PBMCs.

The CDR3 length is 13 residues. Trimming took 4 bases from V and 6 from J; bases not matched to a gene: 1. CDR1 is LGHDT and CDR2 is YNNKEL in the germline V gene (reference sequence). In the original analysis: Cell counts per sample came from amplifying reference gene primers. Method: immunoSEQ multiplex PCR; TCRdb's copy keeps in-frame clones and lacks some. Clone size and the V and J calls come from that table; the DNA yielded D and trimming. The sample holds around 140,000 clones, approximately 90% seen once. This clonotype was obtained from a man between 50 and 59 years old with acute or convalescent COVID-19. Input material: peripheral blood. The genes are TRBV3-1 (or the pseudogene TRBV3-2) and TRBJ1-5, with TRBD1 identical over 9 bases. The DNA for the CDR3 is TGTGCCAGCAGCCGACAGGGGGGTCAGCCCCAGCATTTT. It yields the protein CASSRQGGQPQHF.